This T cell receptor beta chain emerged from a study of T cell repertoires in cytomegalovirus infection. On the study more broadly: TCR beta signatures that were public indicated CMV infection and matching HLA type. Findings and limits, study-wide: Cumulative public TCR beta family frequency identified carriers of CMV plus the relevant HLA. Dominating the ex vivo response were HLA-C-restricted CMV-specific TCR beta clonotypes.

On this clonotype itself: Its antigen remains unidentified.

TCRdb passed the reads through MiXCR, listing each CDR3 protein once. The sample records about 740,000 distinct CDR3 sequences, less than 40% being singletons. The V end lost 1 base, the J end lost 0 bases, and 20 bases lay between the germline ends. CDR1 SGHTA and CDR2 FQGNSA come from the germline V gene. The CDR3 contains 19 residues. This clonotype was sampled from a human donor in good health (CMV status not recorded). Some clones in this sample may be carry-over from other donors' samples. Material for sequencing was PBMCs. The rearrangement joins TRBV7-2 to TRBJ2-3, with D perhaps TRBD1 (7 bases). The chain's CDR3 is CASSLGLGVTGTSTDTQYF. The CDR3 nucleotides are TGTGCCAGCAGCTTAGGGTTAGGGGTGACAGGGACTAGCACAGATACGCAGTATTTT.